This paragraph covers one T cell receptor beta chain sequence. The V end lost 5 bases, the J end lost 0 bases, and 17 bases lay between the germline ends. The germline gives CDR1 SGHRS, CDR2 YFSETQ. The CDR3 is 17 amino acids. This specimen belongs to a study of control samples from healthy donors and cancer patients. Assay: immunoSEQ multiplex PCR; the TCRdb copy retains only in-frame clones and omits some. Of over 100,000 clones listed, roughly 90% were seen once; the top ten hold 2.5%. The source material was blood. This TCR derives from a man aged 35-49 years in good health. This chain links TRBV5-1 with TRBJ1-4; maybe TRBD1 (6 bases). The CDR3: CASRKQGTSATNEKLFF. DNA for the CDR3: TGCGCCAGCAGAAAGCAGGGGACATCTGCAACTAATGAAAAACTGTTTTTT.